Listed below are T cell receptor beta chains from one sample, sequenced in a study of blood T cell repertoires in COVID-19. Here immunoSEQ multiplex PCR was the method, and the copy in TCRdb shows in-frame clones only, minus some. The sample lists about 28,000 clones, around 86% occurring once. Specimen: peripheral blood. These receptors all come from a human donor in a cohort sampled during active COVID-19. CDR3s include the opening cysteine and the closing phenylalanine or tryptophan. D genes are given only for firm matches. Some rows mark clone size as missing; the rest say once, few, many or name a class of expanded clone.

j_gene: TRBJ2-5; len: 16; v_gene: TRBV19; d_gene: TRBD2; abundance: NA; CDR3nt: TGTGCCAGTAGTATAAGGACTAGCATTGTGGTGGAGACCCAGTACTTC; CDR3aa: CASSIRTSIVVETQYF
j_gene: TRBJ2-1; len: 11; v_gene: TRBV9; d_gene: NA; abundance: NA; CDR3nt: TGTGCCAGCAGCGTAGCCGGTGAGCAGTTCTTC; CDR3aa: CASSVAGEQFF
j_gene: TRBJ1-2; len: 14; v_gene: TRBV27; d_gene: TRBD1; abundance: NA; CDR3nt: TGTGCCAGCAGTTTATCGCAGGGGGACTATGGCTACACCTTC; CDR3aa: CASSLSQGDYGYTF
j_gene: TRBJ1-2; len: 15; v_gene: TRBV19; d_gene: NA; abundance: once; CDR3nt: TGTGCCAGTAGTGCCGCGGGTGGGCTACCCTATGGCTACACCTTC; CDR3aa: CASSAAGGLPYGYTF
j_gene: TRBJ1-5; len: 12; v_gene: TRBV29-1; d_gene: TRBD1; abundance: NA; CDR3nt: TGCAGCGTCGTTACAGGGGACCAGCCCCAGCATTTT; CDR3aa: CSVVTGDQPQHF
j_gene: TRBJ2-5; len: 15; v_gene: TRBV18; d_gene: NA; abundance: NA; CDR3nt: TGTGCCAGCTCACCAGGCCAGGGGTTAAGGGAGACCCAGTACTTC; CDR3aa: CASSPGQGLRETQYF
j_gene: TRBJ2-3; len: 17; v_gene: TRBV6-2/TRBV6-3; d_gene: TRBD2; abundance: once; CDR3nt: TGTGCCAGCAGTTACTCGGGACTATCAATTACCCCAGATACGCAGTATTTT; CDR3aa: CASSYSGLSITPDTQYF
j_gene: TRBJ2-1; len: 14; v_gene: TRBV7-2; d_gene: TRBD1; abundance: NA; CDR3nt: TGTGCCAGCAGCCCAGGGGGCTCCTACAATGAGCAGTTCTTC; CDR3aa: CASSPGGSYNEQFF
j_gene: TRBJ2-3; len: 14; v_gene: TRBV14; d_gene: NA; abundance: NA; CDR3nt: TGTGCCAGCAGCCACCGACAGCTACGGGATACGCAGTATTTT; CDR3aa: CASSHRQLRDTQYF
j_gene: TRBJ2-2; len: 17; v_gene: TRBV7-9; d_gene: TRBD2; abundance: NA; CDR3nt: TGTGCCAGCAGCTTAGGTAGCGGGGGGGCCTCGGACGGGGAGCTGTTTTTT; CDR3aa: CASSLGSGGASDGELFF
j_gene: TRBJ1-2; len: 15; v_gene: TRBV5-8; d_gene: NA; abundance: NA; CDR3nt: TGTGCCAGCAGCTTGGTTTTGGCGGGTGACTATGGCTACACCTTC; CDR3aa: CASSLVLAGDYGYTF
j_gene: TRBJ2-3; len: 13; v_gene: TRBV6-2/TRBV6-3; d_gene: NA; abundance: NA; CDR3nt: TGTGCCAGCAGCCATCGAGCTATCGGTACGCAGTATTTT; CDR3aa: CASSHRAIGTQYF
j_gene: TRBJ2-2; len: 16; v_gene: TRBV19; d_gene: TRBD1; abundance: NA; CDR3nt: TGTGCCAGTAGTCTGCCGGGACAGGGGGCTCTCGGGGAGCTGTTTTTT; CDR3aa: CASSLPGQGALGELFF
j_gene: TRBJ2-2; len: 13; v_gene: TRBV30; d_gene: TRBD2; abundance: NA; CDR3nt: TGTGCCTGGAGTCGGGAGGGGTCCGGGGAGCTGTTTTTT; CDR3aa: CAWSREGSGELFF
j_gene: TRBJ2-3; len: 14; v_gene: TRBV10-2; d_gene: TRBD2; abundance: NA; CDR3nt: TGCGCCAGCAGCCTAGCGGGGACCACAGATACGCAGTATTTT; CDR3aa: CASSLAGTTDTQYF
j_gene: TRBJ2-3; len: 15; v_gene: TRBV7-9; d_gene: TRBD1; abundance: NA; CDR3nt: TGTGCCAGCAGCTCCGGGACAGTGGGATGGGATACGCAGTATTTT; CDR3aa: CASSSGTVGWDTQYF
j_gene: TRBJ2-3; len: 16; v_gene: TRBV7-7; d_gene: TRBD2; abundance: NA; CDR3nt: TGTGCTAGCAGCTTCTCCCCGGGGGGGGCAAAGGATACGCAGTATTTT; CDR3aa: CASSFSPGGAKDTQYF
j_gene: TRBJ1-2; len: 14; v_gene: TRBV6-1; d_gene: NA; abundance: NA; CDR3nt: TGTGCCAGCAGTGAAGCGCGGGGTCCCTATGGCTACACCTTC; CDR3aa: CASSEARGPYGYTF
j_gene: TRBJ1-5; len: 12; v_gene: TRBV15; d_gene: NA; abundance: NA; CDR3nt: TGTGCCACCAGCTTGCGAAATCAGCCCCAGCATTTT; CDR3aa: CATSLRNQPQHF
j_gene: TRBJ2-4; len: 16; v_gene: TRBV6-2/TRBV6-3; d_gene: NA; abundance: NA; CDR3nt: TGTGCCAGCAGTTACTCGGCGTGGCAGGGCAAAAACATTCAGTACTTC; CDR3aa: CASSYSAWQGKNIQYF
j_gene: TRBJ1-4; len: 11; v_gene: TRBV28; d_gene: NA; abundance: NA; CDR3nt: TGTGCCAGCAGTCGAGCGGGGAAACTGTTTTTT; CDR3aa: CASSRAGKLFF
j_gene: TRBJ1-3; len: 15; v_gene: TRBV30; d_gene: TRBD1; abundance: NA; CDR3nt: TGTGCCTGGAGTGTAGGGACAGGGACTGGAAACACCATATATTTT; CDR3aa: CAWSVGTGTGNTIYF
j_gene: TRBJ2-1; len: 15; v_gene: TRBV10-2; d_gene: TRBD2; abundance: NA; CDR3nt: TGCGCCAGCAGTGGCGGGACTAGCGGGGACCAAAGGCAGTTCTTC; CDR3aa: CASSGGTSGDQRQFF
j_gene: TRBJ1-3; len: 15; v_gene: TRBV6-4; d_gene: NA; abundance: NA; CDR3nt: TGTGCCAGCAGTGACGGGCCTATCCCTCCAAACACCATATATTTT; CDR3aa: CASSDGPIPPNTIYF
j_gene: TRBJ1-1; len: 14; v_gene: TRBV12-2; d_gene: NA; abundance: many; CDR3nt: TGTGCAAGTCGCTTAGACATCGGGGACACTGAAGCTTTCTTT; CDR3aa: CASRLDIGDTEAFF
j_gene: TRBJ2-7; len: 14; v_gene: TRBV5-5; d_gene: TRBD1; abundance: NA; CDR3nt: TGTGCCAGCAGCTCCTGGACAGGGGCCTACGAGCAGTACTTC; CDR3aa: CASSSWTGAYEQYF
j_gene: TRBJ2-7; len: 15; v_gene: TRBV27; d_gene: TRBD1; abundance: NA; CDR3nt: TGTGCCAGCAGGATGATGGGCGGGGACAGGGGGGAGCAGTACTTC; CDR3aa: CASRMMGGDRGEQYF
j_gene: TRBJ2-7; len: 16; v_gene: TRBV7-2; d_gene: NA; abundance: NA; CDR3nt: TGTGCCAGCAGCTTGGTTGGGGGCGATGGAAAATACGAGCAGTACTTC; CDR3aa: CASSLVGGDGKYEQYF
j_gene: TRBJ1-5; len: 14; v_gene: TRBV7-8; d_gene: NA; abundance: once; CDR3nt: TGTGCCAGCAGCTTAGCGACAGTCAATCAGCCCCAGCATTTT; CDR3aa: CASSLATVNQPQHF
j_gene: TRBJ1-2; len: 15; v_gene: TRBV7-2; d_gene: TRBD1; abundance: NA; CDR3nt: TGTGCCAGCAGCCTTGGACAGGGGGAGGTCTATGGCTACACCTTC; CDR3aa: CASSLGQGEVYGYTF
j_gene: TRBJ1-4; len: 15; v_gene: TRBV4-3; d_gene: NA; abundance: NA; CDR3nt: TGCGCCAGCGGGTCCGCCTCGGCGGGAGTGGAAAAACTGTTTTTT; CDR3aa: CASGSASAGVEKLFF
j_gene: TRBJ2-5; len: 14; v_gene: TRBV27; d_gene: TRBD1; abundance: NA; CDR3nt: TGTGCCAGCAGATTCACAGGGGGCGCGGAGACCCAGTACTTC; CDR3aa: CASRFTGGAETQYF